The following is a T cell receptor beta chain sequence with its context. The data belong to a study of blood T cell repertoires in COVID-19. Across the whole study: Sites in the United States, Italy and Spain provided acute and convalescent COVID-19 samples. The cDNA or gDNA used as material had been derived from T cells, B-cell-depleted T cells, or PBMCs.

Per the original methods: By means of reference gene primer amplification, nucleated cell counts were estimated. Sequenced by immunoSEQ multiplex PCR; TCRdb stores in-frame clones only, minus some. The DNA gave D and trimming, while V, J and clone size come from that table. The table records about 170,000 clones, roughly 86% of them present only once. The CDR3 loop spans 14 amino acids. Trimming removed 4 bases from V and 7 bases from J, with 13 bases in between. In germline, CDR1 is KGHDR, CDR2 SFDVKD. The sample was peripheral blood. V usage is TRBV24-1 and J usage is TRBJ2-1, with D possibly TRBD1 on 5 matching bases. This TCR came from a man aged 35-49 years who had recovered from COVID-19. CDR3 in DNA: TGTGCCACCAGTGAATGGGGCAGGGCGAATGAGCAGTTCTTC. Encoded protein: CATSEWGRANEQFF.